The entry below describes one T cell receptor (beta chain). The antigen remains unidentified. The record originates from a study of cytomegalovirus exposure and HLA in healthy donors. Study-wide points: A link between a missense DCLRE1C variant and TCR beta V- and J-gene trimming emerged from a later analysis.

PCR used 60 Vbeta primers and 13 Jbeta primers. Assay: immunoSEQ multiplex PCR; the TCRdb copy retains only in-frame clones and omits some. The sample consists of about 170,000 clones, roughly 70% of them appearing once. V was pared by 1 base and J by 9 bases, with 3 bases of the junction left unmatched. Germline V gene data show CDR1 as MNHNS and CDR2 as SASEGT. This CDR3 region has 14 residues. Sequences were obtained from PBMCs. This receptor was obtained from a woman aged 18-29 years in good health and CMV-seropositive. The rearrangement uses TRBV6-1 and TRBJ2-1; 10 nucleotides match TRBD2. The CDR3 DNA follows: TGTGCCAGCAGTGAAGTGCTAGCGGGGGTTGAGCAGTTCTTC. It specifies CASSEVLAGVEQFF.